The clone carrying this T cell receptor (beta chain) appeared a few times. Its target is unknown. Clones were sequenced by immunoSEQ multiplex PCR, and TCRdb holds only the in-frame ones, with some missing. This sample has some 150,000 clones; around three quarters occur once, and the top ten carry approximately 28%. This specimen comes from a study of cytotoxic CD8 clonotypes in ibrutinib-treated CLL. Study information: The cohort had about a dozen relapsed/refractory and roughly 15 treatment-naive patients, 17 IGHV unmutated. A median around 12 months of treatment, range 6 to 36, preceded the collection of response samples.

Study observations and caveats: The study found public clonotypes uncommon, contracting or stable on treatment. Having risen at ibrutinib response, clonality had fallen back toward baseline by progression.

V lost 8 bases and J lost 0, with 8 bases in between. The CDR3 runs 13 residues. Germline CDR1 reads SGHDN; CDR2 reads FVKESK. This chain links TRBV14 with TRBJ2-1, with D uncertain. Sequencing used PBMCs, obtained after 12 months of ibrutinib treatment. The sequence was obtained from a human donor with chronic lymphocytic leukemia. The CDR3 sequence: CASSRNSYNEQFF. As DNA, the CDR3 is TGTGCCAGCTCTCGGAACTCCTACAATGAGCAGTTCTTC.